This T cell receptor beta chain emerged from a study of blood T cell dynamics during melanoma immunotherapy (dated by TCRdb to 2018 to 2021). Context from the whole study: All patients had metastatic melanoma and were given first-line pembrolizumab or nivolumab plus ipilimumab as standard of care in the United Kingdom. To find early correlates of response, the study profiled the peripheral T cell receptor repertoires of patients with metastatic melanoma both before and after one cycle of checkpoint inhibitor therapy. The training cohort was made up of consecutive patients, while a further independent group of patients from the same centre was pooled to form an external validation set. What the study reported, not specific to this receptor: The relatively small sample size was acknowledged as potentially limiting generalization of the results. Patients who later achieved disease control showed a bifurcated PBMC repertoire reorganization at W3, with increased clonality or increased diversity, unlike progressors. Whether the T cell clones behind the repertoire changes were melanoma-specific or instead reflected general immune activation was something the study could not determine.

For CDR1 and CDR2, the germline V gene lists KGHSH and LQKENI. The CDR3 has 15 amino acids, counting the end cysteine and phenylalanine. The retained sequence is limited to the CDR3, 45 bases, with the frame set at the first base. V and J are truncated by 3 bases and 8 bases respectively, leaving an intervening sequence of 17 bases. This specimen's time point label, per the study, means: week 3, after first cycle of checkpoint inhibitor. Blood samples were taken at two points: before treatment (T0) and at week 3 (W3), which came after the first cycle of checkpoint blockade. Except for a couple of patients with rapid clinical progression, response was assessed 12 weeks after the first infusion by RECIST 1.1; disease control meant complete response, partial response or stable disease. Patients were not eligible if they had prior systemic cancer treatment, concomitant immunosuppressant therapy or synchronous other active malignancies. Both bulk PBMC and plasma cell-free DNA were sequenced for TCR beta so that circulating cells and T cell turnover could be tracked. Lymphoprep and SepMate tubes were used to isolate PBMC from blood, and red cell lysis was then performed. QIAamp DNA Blood Mini kits were used to extract DNA from both PBMC and sorted T cell subsets.

A fixed 350 ng of DNA was loaded for every bulk PBMC sample. TCR beta CDR3 sequences were amplified from genomic DNA using the immunoSEQ TCRb Assay kit according to manufacturer instructions. The KAPA Library Quantification Kit for Illumina platforms was used to quantify the pooled libraries by qPCR. Pooled libraries were clustered at roughly 0.6-1.1 pM and sequenced on an Illumina NextSeq 500. The authors' analysis ran thus. Analysis of the TCR data relied on immunoSEQ ANALYZER and the R LymphoSeq package. A rearrangement efficiency score was calculated as productive divided by the sum of productive and non-productive CDR3 sequences. Clonality was measured with the Gini coefficient and diversity with the Renyi index at alpha=1, compared pairwise between timepoints within each patient. Clonal relatedness, based on an edit distance of 3, and repertoire similarity, based on the Bhattacharyya coefficient, were both computed in LymphoSeq. To classify response, a linear discriminant analysis based on week-3 changes in clonality and diversity was built with the R MASS and caret packages. The clones in this table, taken by TCRdb from immuneACCESS, are in-frame only. Not every clone is retained; where verified, under half of the shortfall comes from an unresolved V gene, and the cause of the rest is unknown. The DNA was the basis for D and trimming; V, J and clone size are from that table. The sample table holds 11,000 or so clones, of which around 90% were seen once. The ten largest account for about 24% of the sample.

About this clone: It has no known antigen specificity. No much larger clonotype is one base removed from it; base qualities were not supplied.

The chain is encoded by TRBV18 joined to TRBJ2-1; the D segment could be TRBD1, given 6 matching bases. The receptor was isolated from a human donor with melanoma. The sample consisted of blood, taken from a patient treated with checkpoint blockade. The CDR3 has the sequence CASSPTRGILDEQFF. The DNA sequence is TGTGCCAGCTCACCCACAAGGGGGATTCTTGATGAGCAGTTCTTC.